This T cell receptor (beta chain) was obtained from a study of shared clonotypes between healthy human individuals. Study as a whole: The study drew on a couple of women and three men aged 18 to 49 as donors.

A remark on this clone: Its antigen remains unidentified.

Broader study findings: Sequencing depth was expected to influence donor clonotype sharing. Blood was the only sampled material, and tissue repertoires likely differ. Shared across a few donors were 4% to 5% of the naive CD4 clonotypes.

The assay was immunoSEQ multiplex PCR, and TCRdb's table has in-frame clones only and misses some. The sample yields 2 million to 2.5 million clones, about 92% seen once. Only CD45RO-negative cells positively selected for CCR7 counted as naive CD8 cells, so terminally differentiated effector memory CD45RA+ cells were excluded. From germline, CDR1 is MNHNY and CDR2 SVGAGI (reference sequence). V was cut by 0 bases and J by 7 bases, with 12 bases left in between. The CDR3 length is 15 residues. The source of this sequence is a man between 18 and 35 years old in good health. Some clones in this sample may be carry-over from other donors' samples. The specimen sequenced was naive CD8+ T cells from PBMCs. The chain joins TRBV6-6 to TRBJ2-2, with D possibly called TRBD1 or TRBD2 (5 bases each). The CDR3 DNA sequence: TGTGCCAGCAGTTACTCTAGGGAGAGGGGCGGGGAGCTGTTTTTT. Amino acid sequence: CASSYSRERGGELFF.